The clone carrying this T cell receptor (beta chain) occurred a few times. Its antigen is currently unknown. This sample was taken from a study of blood T cells in healthy people across ages. Overall study findings and caveats: Among T cells, TCR beta diversity per million cells dropped roughly linearly as age rose. Naive CD4+ cell counts and diversity both ran higher in long-lived than in aged donors.

For the second PCR, which ran for 7 to 11 cycles, a sample-barcoded 5' primer and a J-beta primer mix were used. TCRdb recomputed calls from the 5' RACE reads with MiXCR, one row per CDR3 protein. The data contain 800,000 to 950,000 distinct CDR3 sequences, around 36% of them singletons. The sequenced material came from blood. This TCR came from a man younger than 35 in good health.

The CDR3 loop reads CASSLGVGTSVLYEQYF. CDR3 coding DNA: TGTGCCAGCAGCTTAGGCGTGGGGACTAGCGTCCTCTACGAGCAGTACTTC. V gene TRBV13 combines with J gene TRBJ2-7, with 10 bases matching TRBD2. Losses at the gene ends were 0 bases for V and 3 bases for J; bases not matched to a gene: 8. Germline CDR1 PRHDT, CDR2 FYEKMQ (reference sequence). The CDR3 totals 17 residues. Complete variable domain (other parts from reference TRBV13 and TRBJ2-7): AAGVIQSPRHLIKEKRETATLKCYPIPRHDTVYWYQQGPGQDPQFLISFYEKMQSDKGSIPDRFSAQQFSDYHSELNMSSLELGDSALYFCASSLGVGTSVLYEQYFGPGTRLTVT.